These T cell receptor beta chains were read from a single sample in a study of blood T cell repertoires in COVID-19. Data came from immunoSEQ multiplex PCR; TCRdb stores just in-frame clones and leaves some out. The repertoire has approximately 230,000 clones, around 90% of them found once; the top ten carry 3% to 3.5%. The material sequenced was peripheral blood. These receptors originate from a man younger than 30 with active or convalescent COVID-19. Both conserved end residues are part of each CDR3. Each record gives: V gene, CDR3 length, J gene, clone size, D gene, CDR3 DNA, CDR3 protein. D genes are given only for firm matches. Part of the rows lack a size; the others show once, few, many or a class for expanded clones.

V gene: TRBV6-2/TRBV6-3; CDR3 length: 14; J gene: TRBJ2-7; clone size: NA; D gene: TRBD2; CDR3 DNA: TGTGCCAGCAGTACGTGGGACTACGGTTACGAGCAGTACTTC; CDR3 protein: CASSTWDYGYEQYF
V gene: TRBV6-6; CDR3 length: 15; J gene: TRBJ1-2; clone size: NA; D gene: TRBD1; CDR3 DNA: TGTGCCAGCAGTTTCCCGGGACAGGGAAACTATGGCTACACCTTC; CDR3 protein: CASSFPGQGNYGYTF
V gene: TRBV6-2/TRBV6-3; CDR3 length: 16; J gene: TRBJ1-2; clone size: NA; D gene: NA; CDR3 DNA: TGTGCCAGCAGTTACTCGAGCTTGGTGGCGAGAGGGGGCTACACCTTC; CDR3 protein: CASSYSSLVARGGYTF
V gene: TRBV10-3; CDR3 length: 12; J gene: TRBJ1-4; clone size: NA; D gene: TRBD1; CDR3 DNA: TGTGCCACCGGACAGGGTAATGAAAAACTGTTTTTT; CDR3 protein: CATGQGNEKLFF
V gene: TRBV27; CDR3 length: 14; J gene: TRBJ2-1; clone size: NA; D gene: TRBD2; CDR3 DNA: TGTGCCAGCAGTTTATTGCCTAGCGGGAGGGACCAGTTCTTC; CDR3 protein: CASSLLPSGRDQFF
V gene: TRBV2; CDR3 length: 15; J gene: TRBJ1-1; clone size: NA; D gene: NA; CDR3 DNA: TGTGCCAGCAGTCTCACCGGGGGGTCGAACACTGAAGCTTTCTTT; CDR3 protein: CASSLTGGSNTEAFF
V gene: TRBV5-1; CDR3 length: 15; J gene: TRBJ2-3; clone size: NA; D gene: TRBD2; CDR3 DNA: TGCGCCAGCAGCCCGGGACTAGTCAACACAGATACGCAGTATTTT; CDR3 protein: CASSPGLVNTDTQYF
V gene: TRBV5-1; CDR3 length: 15; J gene: TRBJ2-5; clone size: once; D gene: TRBD2; CDR3 DNA: TGCGCCAGCAGCTTGTCTCTAGCGGGGCAAGAGACCCAGTACTTC; CDR3 protein: CASSLSLAGQETQYF
V gene: TRBV6-5; CDR3 length: 15; J gene: TRBJ2-1; clone size: NA; D gene: TRBD1; CDR3 DNA: TGTGCCAGCAGCTCCTCGGGACAGGGGTACAATGAGCAGTTCTTC; CDR3 protein: CASSSSGQGYNEQFF
V gene: TRBV19; CDR3 length: 11; J gene: TRBJ1-2; clone size: NA; D gene: NA; CDR3 DNA: TGTGCCAGTAGTGAGGGTGGTGGCTACACCTTC; CDR3 protein: CASSEGGGYTF
V gene: TRBV6-2/TRBV6-3; CDR3 length: 16; J gene: TRBJ2-1; clone size: NA; D gene: TRBD2; CDR3 DNA: TGTGCCAGCAGCCCTCGGCTAGCGGGGGACTACAATGAGCAGTTCTTC; CDR3 protein: CASSPRLAGDYNEQFF
V gene: TRBV12-3/TRBV12-4; CDR3 length: 13; J gene: TRBJ1-2; clone size: NA; D gene: TRBD1; CDR3 DNA: TGTGCCAGCAGTATTTGGACAGGGGATGGCTACACCTTC; CDR3 protein: CASSIWTGDGYTF
V gene: TRBV9; CDR3 length: 16; J gene: TRBJ2-3; clone size: NA; D gene: NA; CDR3 DNA: TGTGCCAGCAGCGGTCGACAGTTTTCTAGCACAGATACGCAGTATTTT; CDR3 protein: CASSGRQFSSTDTQYF
V gene: TRBV19; CDR3 length: 14; J gene: TRBJ1-1; clone size: NA; D gene: TRBD1; CDR3 DNA: TGTGCCAGTAGTTCTAGACAGGGGAGCCCTGAAGCTTTCTTT; CDR3 protein: CASSSRQGSPEAFF
V gene: TRBV6-6; CDR3 length: 14; J gene: TRBJ1-3; clone size: once; D gene: NA; CDR3 DNA: TGTGCCAGCAGTGACAGCTACTCTGGAAACACCATATATTTT; CDR3 protein: CASSDSYSGNTIYF
V gene: TRBV14; CDR3 length: 15; J gene: TRBJ2-7; clone size: NA; D gene: NA; CDR3 DNA: TGTGCCAGCAGCCAAGATGGAGGGGGCGCTTACGAGCAGTACTTC; CDR3 protein: CASSQDGGGAYEQYF
V gene: TRBV30; CDR3 length: 16; J gene: TRBJ1-5; clone size: NA; D gene: NA; CDR3 DNA: TGTGCCTGGAGTGTAAGGGGGGGGGCCCTTACCCGGCCCCAGCATTTT; CDR3 protein: CAWSVRGGALTRPQHF
V gene: TRBV7-3; CDR3 length: 15; J gene: TRBJ2-5; clone size: NA; D gene: NA; CDR3 DNA: TGTGCCAGCAGCTTAACGGGGCAGGGCCAAGAGACCCAGTACTTC; CDR3 protein: CASSLTGQGQETQYF
V gene: TRBV6-6; CDR3 length: 13; J gene: TRBJ2-1; clone size: NA; D gene: NA; CDR3 DNA: TGTGCCAGCAAAGTGGGAGTGATCAATGAGCAGTTCTTC; CDR3 protein: CASKVGVINEQFF
V gene: TRBV7-2; CDR3 length: 14; J gene: TRBJ2-3; clone size: once; D gene: NA; CDR3 DNA: TGTGCCAGCAGCTTAGATTTGGCCACAGATACGCAGTATTTT; CDR3 protein: CASSLDLATDTQYF
V gene: TRBV9; CDR3 length: 11; J gene: TRBJ2-1; clone size: NA; D gene: NA; CDR3 DNA: TGTGCCAGCAGCAGTGAGAATGAGCAGTTCTTC; CDR3 protein: CASSSENEQFF
V gene: TRBV11-1; CDR3 length: 15; J gene: TRBJ1-2; clone size: NA; D gene: NA; CDR3 DNA: TGTGCCAGCAGCTTAGTCCGCGGGACTAACTATGGCTACACCTTC; CDR3 protein: CASSLVRGTNYGYTF
V gene: TRBV7-3; CDR3 length: 15; J gene: TRBJ2-1; clone size: NA; D gene: NA; CDR3 DNA: TGTGCCAGCAGCCCCCTAGGAAGGGGTTACAATGAGCAGTTCTTC; CDR3 protein: CASSPLGRGYNEQFF
V gene: TRBV15; CDR3 length: 17; J gene: TRBJ2-2; clone size: NA; D gene: TRBD1; CDR3 DNA: TGTGCCACCAGCACTCCCACCGGGACAGCGAACACCGGGGAGCTGTTTTTT; CDR3 protein: CATSTPTGTANTGELFF
V gene: TRBV5-5; CDR3 length: 15; J gene: TRBJ2-5; clone size: NA; D gene: TRBD2; CDR3 DNA: TGTGCCAGCAGCCCCGGACTAGCGGGTGGAGAGACCCAGTACTTC; CDR3 protein: CASSPGLAGGETQYF
V gene: TRBV9; CDR3 length: 13; J gene: TRBJ2-7; clone size: NA; D gene: NA; CDR3 DNA: TGTGCCAGCAGCGTAGATTCCAGGGCCGAGCAGTACTTC; CDR3 protein: CASSVDSRAEQYF
V gene: TRBV27; CDR3 length: 13; J gene: TRBJ1-2; clone size: NA; D gene: NA; CDR3 DNA: TGTGCCAGCAGTTATGGGGGCGGATATGGCTACACCTTC; CDR3 protein: CASSYGGGYGYTF
V gene: TRBV5-1; CDR3 length: 14; J gene: TRBJ1-1; clone size: NA; D gene: NA; CDR3 DNA: TGCGCCAGCAGCTTGGAACAGGGCCAAAGAGAAGCTTTCTTT; CDR3 protein: CASSLEQGQREAFF
V gene: TRBV7-2; CDR3 length: 15; J gene: TRBJ1-1; clone size: NA; D gene: NA; CDR3 DNA: TGTGCCAGCAGCTTAGCGTTAACCCACGGTACTGAAGCTTTCTTT; CDR3 protein: CASSLALTHGTEAFF
V gene: TRBV7-2; CDR3 length: 16; J gene: TRBJ2-2; clone size: NA; D gene: TRBD2; CDR3 DNA: TGTGCCAGCAGCTTATTTGCGGGGGGGAACACCGGGGAGCTGTTTTTT; CDR3 protein: CASSLFAGGNTGELFF
V gene: TRBV10-3; CDR3 length: 15; J gene: TRBJ1-1; clone size: NA; D gene: TRBD1; CDR3 DNA: TGTGCCATCAGTGACTTGGACAGGGGGCTAGAGGAAGCTTTCTTT; CDR3 protein: CAISDLDRGLEEAFF
V gene: TRBV5-1; CDR3 length: 15; J gene: TRBJ2-5; clone size: NA; D gene: NA; CDR3 DNA: TGCGCCAGCAGCTTGACGGGAGCGCCGGGGGAGACCCAGTACTTC; CDR3 protein: CASSLTGAPGETQYF
V gene: TRBV2; CDR3 length: 15; J gene: TRBJ2-1; clone size: NA; D gene: TRBD2; CDR3 DNA: TGTGCCAGCACCTACGGGACTAGCGGATACAATGAGCAGTTCTTC; CDR3 protein: CASTYGTSGYNEQFF
V gene: TRBV28; CDR3 length: 14; J gene: TRBJ1-2; clone size: NA; D gene: NA; CDR3 DNA: TGTGCCAGCAGGCTAGTAACGGGGGTTGGCGGCTACACCTTC; CDR3 protein: CASRLVTGVGGYTF
V gene: TRBV24-1; CDR3 length: 16; J gene: TRBJ2-7; clone size: NA; D gene: NA; CDR3 DNA: TGTGCCACCAGTGATCCCCGGACGGGGAGCTCCTACGAGCAGTACTTC; CDR3 protein: CATSDPRTGSSYEQYF
V gene: TRBV6-2/TRBV6-3; CDR3 length: 18; J gene: TRBJ2-6; clone size: once; D gene: NA; CDR3 DNA: TGTGCCAGCAGTGATTGGTTAGCGGATTACTCTGGGGCCAACGTCCTGACTTTC; CDR3 protein: CASSDWLADYSGANVLTF
V gene: TRBV6-5; CDR3 length: 16; J gene: TRBJ1-6; clone size: NA; D gene: TRBD1; CDR3 DNA: TGTGCCAGCAGTTACGGGGCCGGGACAGCTAATTCACCCCTCCACTTT; CDR3 protein: CASSYGAGTANSPLHF
V gene: TRBV9; CDR3 length: 15; J gene: TRBJ2-5; clone size: few; D gene: NA; CDR3 DNA: TGTGCCAGCAGCGTAGGGCAGAACCCGCAAGAGACCCAGTACTTC; CDR3 protein: CASSVGQNPQETQYF
V gene: TRBV9; CDR3 length: 14; J gene: TRBJ1-1; clone size: few; D gene: NA; CDR3 DNA: TGTGCCAGCAGCGTAGAAGGACAGAACACTGAAGCTTTCTTT; CDR3 protein: CASSVEGQNTEAFF
V gene: TRBV5-4; CDR3 length: 17; J gene: TRBJ2-7; clone size: NA; D gene: TRBD2; CDR3 DNA: TGTGCCAGCAGCCCGGATGAGGCTAGCGGGGAGTCCTACGAGCAGTACTTC; CDR3 protein: CASSPDEASGESYEQYF
V gene: TRBV18; CDR3 length: 15; J gene: TRBJ2-7; clone size: NA; D gene: TRBD1; CDR3 DNA: TGTGCCAGCTCCCCCGAGACAGGGTTCTCCTACGAGCAGTACTTC; CDR3 protein: CASSPETGFSYEQYF
V gene: TRBV30; CDR3 length: 13; J gene: TRBJ1-3; clone size: NA; D gene: NA; CDR3 DNA: TGTGCCTGGACGGGGAGTCCTGGAAACACCATATATTTT; CDR3 protein: CAWTGSPGNTIYF
V gene: TRBV9; CDR3 length: 13; J gene: TRBJ2-7; clone size: NA; D gene: NA; CDR3 DNA: TGTGCCAGCAGCGTAGTTTCGGGGGACGAGCAGTACTTC; CDR3 protein: CASSVVSGDEQYF
V gene: TRBV5-1; CDR3 length: 17; J gene: TRBJ2-1; clone size: NA; D gene: TRBD1; CDR3 DNA: TGCGCCAGCAGCTTGCCCCCCCCAGGGGGCACCTACAATGAGCAGTTCTTC; CDR3 protein: CASSLPPPGGTYNEQFF
V gene: TRBV6-5; CDR3 length: 15; J gene: TRBJ2-7; clone size: NA; D gene: TRBD2; CDR3 DNA: TGTGCCAGCAGCCAATTGGAAGCGGGAGGGCCTGAGCAGTACTTC; CDR3 protein: CASSQLEAGGPEQYF
V gene: TRBV10-2; CDR3 length: 14; J gene: TRBJ1-5; clone size: few; D gene: TRBD1; CDR3 DNA: TGCGCCAGCAGGACGACAGGGAGCAATCAGCCCCAGCATTTT; CDR3 protein: CASRTTGSNQPQHF
V gene: TRBV7-2; CDR3 length: 16; J gene: TRBJ1-2; clone size: few; D gene: TRBD1; CDR3 DNA: TGTGCCAGCAGCTTCCCCGGGACAGGGTCGGACTATGGCTACACCTTC; CDR3 protein: CASSFPGTGSDYGYTF
V gene: TRBV7-3; CDR3 length: 15; J gene: TRBJ2-7; clone size: NA; D gene: TRBD1; CDR3 DNA: TGTGCCAGCAGCAAACAGGGGGCGCCTAACTACGAGCAGTACTTC; CDR3 protein: CASSKQGAPNYEQYF
V gene: TRBV19; CDR3 length: 13; J gene: TRBJ1-2; clone size: NA; D gene: NA; CDR3 DNA: TGTGCCAGTAGTATCCGACAGTATAATGGCTACACCTTC; CDR3 protein: CASSIRQYNGYTF
V gene: TRBV4-3; CDR3 length: 14; J gene: TRBJ2-1; clone size: NA; D gene: TRBD2; CDR3 DNA: TGCGCCAGCAGCCAGCTAGCGGGGATTGATGAGCAGTTCTTC; CDR3 protein: CASSQLAGIDEQFF
V gene: TRBV5-1; CDR3 length: 16; J gene: TRBJ2-7; clone size: NA; D gene: TRBD1; CDR3 DNA: TGCGCCAGCAGCTTCGGGCTGAGGACAGGGGCCTACGAGCAGTACTTC; CDR3 protein: CASSFGLRTGAYEQYF
V gene: TRBV28; CDR3 length: 15; J gene: TRBJ2-1; clone size: NA; D gene: TRBD2; CDR3 DNA: TGTGCCAGCAGTTTAAACGGACTAGCGAAGAATGAGCAGTTCTTC; CDR3 protein: CASSLNGLAKNEQFF
V gene: TRBV11-3; CDR3 length: 13; J gene: TRBJ2-2; clone size: NA; D gene: NA; CDR3 DNA: TGTGCCAGCAGCAGTTTCGAGACCGGGGAGCTGTTTTTT; CDR3 protein: CASSSFETGELFF
V gene: TRBV7-9; CDR3 length: 14; J gene: TRBJ1-1; clone size: NA; D gene: NA; CDR3 DNA: TGTGCCAGCAGCTTAGTCCTCCCGGGCACTGAAGCTTTCTTT; CDR3 protein: CASSLVLPGTEAFF
V gene: TRBV2; CDR3 length: 12; J gene: TRBJ2-7; clone size: few; D gene: TRBD1; CDR3 DNA: TGTGCCAGCCGGGACAGGGGTTACGAGCAGTACTTC; CDR3 protein: CASRDRGYEQYF